The 5 T cell receptor beta chains reported below all come from one sample, sequenced in a study of blood T cell repertoires in COVID-19. The repertoire was sequenced with immunoSEQ multiplex PCR; TCRdb's copy has only in-frame clones and lacks some. This sample has approximately 45,000 clones, with around 86% found just once. Sequences were obtained from peripheral blood. The receptors stem from a woman of 80 years or more with COVID-19, enrolled during active disease.

The chain couples TRBV11-3 to TRBJ1-1, with no clear D. The germline CDR1 and CDR2 sequences are SGHNT and YENEEA. The CDR3 has 13 amino acids. V lost 2 bases and J lost 1, with 5 bases in between. The CDR3 spells CASSLNQNTEAFF. The DNA of the CDR3 is TGTGCCAGCAGCTTAAATCAGAACACTGAAGCTTTCTTT. Based on the CDR3 plus reference TRBV11-3 and TRBJ1-1, the full variable domain is EAGVVQSPRYKIIEKKQPVAFWCNPISGHNTLYWYLQNLGQGPELLIRYENEEAVDDSQLPKDRFSAERLKGVDSTLKIQPAELGDSAVYLCASSLNQNTEAFFGQGTRLTVV.

This chain joins TRBV4-1 and TRBJ2-1, with 9 bases identical to TRBD1. V gave up 4 bases and J gave up 3 bases; unmatched junction bases: 7. This CDR3 is built from 16 residues. CDR1 and CDR2 from the germline V gene are MGHRA and YSYEKL. The CDR3 DNA follows: TGCGCCAGCAGCCCCCGGACAGGGGTTATCTACAATGAGCAGTTCTTC. Residues: CASSPRTGVIYNEQFF.

The chain is built from TRBV19 and TRBJ2-1; TRBD1 agrees at 8 bases. J gave up 2 bases and V 5 bases, and 2 bases lay outside the gene matches. CDR1 is LNHDA, CDR2 SQIVND, per germline (reference sequence). This CDR3 has 14 residues. CDR3 DNA sequence: TGTGCCAGTAGTCAGGGGGCAGCCTACAATGAGCAGTTCTTC. It is translated as CASSQGAAYNEQFF.

The J gene is TRBJ1-2, the V gene TRBV29-1; TRBD1 agrees at 8 bases. V was clipped by 1 base and J by 8 bases; unmatched bases: 15. Germline lookup yields CDR1 SQVTM and CDR2 ANQGSEA. This CDR3 contains 16 residues. CDR3 bases: TGCAGCGTTGAAGGGAACCGGGACAGGCGCTCGGGCGGCTACACCTTC. Translated: CSVEGNRDRRSGGYTF.

The rearrangement joins TRBV25-1 to TRBJ2-6; TRBD2 might be the D (5 bases). This CDR3 has 13 amino acids. Germline lookup yields CDR1 MGHDK and CDR2 SYGVNS. Trimming took off 6 bases at V and 4 bases at J, with 7 bases between the two ends. CDR3 region: CASRGSGANVLTF. CDR3 bases: TGTGCCAGCAGGGGGAGCGGGGCCAACGTCCTGACTTTC.